The 17 T cell receptor beta chains below all came from one sample that was sequenced in a study of human T cells and chemical hapten exposure. TCRdb used MiXCR to reprocess the RACE reads, holding one entry per CDR3 protein. The table lists 300,000 to 450,000 distinct CDR3 sequences, about 4.4% of them singletons. Time point denoted: patch test 1, 2 weeks after DPC sensitization. Treatment denoted: therapeutic diphenylcyclopropenone sensitization with weekly scalp DPC. This specimen consisted of whole blood, obtained in connection with sensitization to the hapten diphenylcyclopropenone (DPC). The source is a woman aged 50 to 60 with alopecia areata. Some clones in this sample may be carry-over from other donors' samples.

This clonotype was seen at least ten times. The V and J genes are TRBV10-3 and TRBJ1-3; D call uncertain. The germline V gene has CDR1 ENHRY and CDR2 SYGVKD. This CDR3 region has 14 residues. Trimming took off 6 bases at V and 8 bases at J, with 17 bases between the two ends. The CDR3 sequence is CAIRSSTSLDTIYF. DNA for the CDR3: TGTGCCATCAGATCTAGTACCTCCTTGGACACCATATATTTT.

This clonotype was observed a handful of times. The chain carries TRBV25-1 and TRBJ1-3, with D unresolved. Deletions cut 2 bases from V and 8 bases from J, with 7 bases between. CDR1 is MGHDK, CDR2 SYGVNS, per germline. The CDR3 sequence is 12 residues long. Here the CDR3 reads CASSEPSDTIYF. The CDR3 region has the DNA TGTGCCAGCAGTGAACCCTCAGACACCATATATTTT.

The table lists this clonotype with many counts. The chain uses TRBV11-3 and TRBJ1-3, with D maybe TRBD1 (5 bases). Per the germline V gene, CDR1 is SGHNT and CDR2 is YENEEA. The CDR3 runs to 16 residues. V lost 5 bases, J lost 0 bases, and 14 bases lay in between. The CDR3: CASSPRDSDSGNTIYF. In nucleotides, the CDR3 is TGTGCCAGCAGCCCACGGGACTCAGACTCTGGAAACACCATATATTTT.

This clonotype was counted at least ten times. The genes are TRBV27 and TRBJ2-1; perhaps TRBD2 as D (5 bases). The CDR3 runs 13 residues. CDR1 and CDR2 from the germline V gene are MNHEY and SMNVEV (reference sequence). Trimming left V 2 bases short and J 7 bases short, with 9 bases between. The CDR3 DNA reads TGTGCCAGCAGTTTAAGTCCGGGGAATGAGCAGTTCTTC. It translates to CASSLSPGNEQFF.

As for this clonotype: A much larger clone is a single base away; this may be a read error. V is TRBV10-3 and J is TRBJ2-3; 13 positions agree with TRBD2. This CDR3 spans 16 amino acids. Germline CDR1 ENHRY, CDR2 SYGVKD. Trimming removed 2 bases from V and 8 bases from J; junction bases left unmatched: 7. The CDR3 DNA follows: TGTGCCATCAGTGAGACTAGCGGGGGGGCAATGGGTACGCAGTATTTT. This translates into CAISETSGGAMGTQYF.

In this sample, this clonotype turned up once. This sequence joins TRBV20-1 and TRBJ1-2; maybe TRBD1 (5 bases). This CDR3 has 16 amino acids. Per germline, CDR1 DFQATT and CDR2 SNEGSKA (reference sequence). Trimming cost V 0 bases and J 10 bases, with 24 bases left between them. This CDR3 reads CSARDSTLMGVDDYTF. CDR3 coding DNA: TGCAGTGCTAGAGATTCAACCCTTATGGGGGTCGATGACTACACCTTC.

The sample holds a few counts of this clonotype. The V and J genes are TRBV3-1 and TRBJ2-2; 7 nucleotides align to TRBD2. The CDR3 consists of 16 residues. The J segment lost 2 bases and the V segment lost 1 base, leaving 4 bases of the junction unmatched. CDR1 is LGHDT and CDR2 is YNNKEL in the germline V gene (reference sequence). The CDR3 reads CASSQAAGLNTGELFF. CDR3 nucleotides: TGTGCCAGCAGCCAAGCCGCGGGACTAAACACCGGGGAGCTGTTTTTT.

The rearrangement links TRBV7-9 to TRBJ2-3, with TRBD2 matching over 9 bases. V dropped 8 bases and J dropped 2; count of bases not matched to a gene: 14. This CDR3 has 17 amino acids. Germline lookup yields CDR1 SEHNR and CDR2 FQNEAQ (reference sequence). This CDR3 reads CASHPSGAGGYTDTQYF. CDR3 DNA: TGTGCCAGCCATCCTAGCGGGGCTGGGGGGTACACAGATACGCAGTATTTT.

This clonotype was picked up many times. This sequence joins TRBV29-1 and TRBJ1-2; TRBD1 agrees at 7 bases. The germline CDR1 and CDR2 sequences are SQVTM and ANQGSEA. The CDR3 spans 14 residues. With 0 bases clipped from V and 4 bases from J, the junction kept 5 bases outside the gene matches. CDR3 amino acids: CSVEDRDSLYGYTF. Here the CDR3 DNA reads TGCAGCGTTGAAGACAGGGACAGCCTCTATGGCTACACCTTC.

This sequence joins TRBV14 and TRBJ2-3; TRBD1 might be the D (5 bases). Germline assignment: CDR1 SGHDN and CDR2 FVKESK. V was clipped by 1 base and J by 4 bases, with 6 bases between them. The CDR3 contains 13 residues. The CDR3 sequence: CASSQVGADTQYF. CDR3 bases: TGTGCCAGCAGCCAAGTAGGGGCAGATACGCAGTATTTT.

This clonotype showed up just a few times. The rearrangement joins TRBV5-1 to TRBJ1-1; D ambiguous. Germline V gene sequence: CDR1 SGHRS, CDR2 YFSETQ. There are 14 residues in the CDR3. V was pared by 7 bases and J by 2 bases, with 15 bases between. The CDR3 sequence: CASFPETDNTEAFF. In DNA form, the CDR3 reads TGCGCCAGCTTCCCCGAGACTGACAACACTGAAGCTTTCTTT.

This clonotype appeared many times. The chain joins TRBV20-1 to TRBJ1-1; D is unclear. Germline CDR1 reads DFQATT; CDR2 reads SNEGSKA (reference sequence). V lost 6 bases and J lost 2, with 13 bases in between. This CDR3 is built from 13 residues. The CDR3 DNA reads TGCAGTGCGGATCGGGGAGGAAACACTGAAGCTTTCTTT. Amino acid sequence: CSADRGGNTEAFF.

At least ten counts were recorded for this clonotype. This sequence joins TRBV5-1 and TRBJ2-1; D gene ambiguous. Looked up from germline, CDR1 is SGHRS and CDR2 is YFSETQ. This CDR3 region has 13 residues. V dropped 4 bases and J dropped 5 bases, with 10 bases sitting between them. The CDR3 DNA reads as TGCGCCAGCAGCGCCCTCAAGGACAATGAGCAGTTCTTC. Translating it yields CASSALKDNEQFF.

This clonotype was seen a few times. The chain carries TRBV11-2 and TRBJ2-5, with D perhaps TRBD2 (6 bases). V was cut by 3 bases and J by 2 bases, with 31 bases left in between. The CDR3 runs 21 residues. Germline values: CDR1 SGHAT, CDR2 FQNNGV. The CDR3 sequence is CASSLGYLDYESGSGQETQYF. The CDR3 coding sequence is TGTGCCAGCAGCTTGGGTTATTTGGACTACGAGTCAGGGAGCGGGCAAGAGACCCAGTACTTC.

As regards this clonotype: Given a much more abundant clone one base away, this may be a read error. This chain links TRBV28 with TRBJ2-3; 10 bases are a match to TRBD1. CDR1 and CDR2 from the germline V gene are MDHEN and SYDVKM. The CDR3 is 15 residues long. In DNA form, the CDR3 reads TGTGCCAGCAGTGCCGGACAGGGGGTCAGGGATACGCTGTATTTT. This translates into CASSAGQGVRDTLYF. Drawing the rest from reference TRBV28 and TRBJ2-3, the complete variable domain is DVKVTQSSRYLVKRTGEKVFLECVQDMDHENMFWYRQDPGLGLRLIYFSYDVKMKEKGDIPEGYSVSREKKERFSLILESASTNQTSMYLCASSAGQGVRDTLYFGPGTRLTVL.

This clonotype was detected ten times or more. This sequence joins TRBV7-7 and TRBJ1-4; D is undetermined. Trimming took 5 bases from V and 8 from J, leaving 15 bases between them. This CDR3 contains 14 residues. Germline CDR1 reads SSHAT; CDR2 reads FNYEAQ (reference sequence). CDR3 region: CASSQGGEGEKLFF. CDR3 sequence (DNA): TGTGCCAGCAGCCAAGGTGGAGAAGGGGAAAAACTGTTTTTT.

Only a few counts were recorded for this clonotype. The chain couples TRBV10-3 to TRBJ1-1, with D perhaps TRBD1 (5 bases). V was shortened by 8 bases and J by 2 bases, with 15 bases between the two germline ends. Germline CDR1 and CDR2: ENHRY and SYGVKD. CDR3 size: 14 residues. Here the CDR3 reads CAIQTEGYNTEAFF. CDR3 nucleotides: TGTGCCATCCAGACCGAGGGGTACAACACTGAAGCTTTCTTT.